Sequencing of this TCR beta chain was carried out in a study of sequential checkpoint blockade in melanoma. Study-wide background: Randomization was 1:1 between first-line nivolumab→ipilimumab and ipilimumab→nivolumab. Both treatment sequences were followed by maintenance nivolumab.

The table came from immunoSEQ multiplex PCR; TCRdb's copy has only in-frame clones and leaves some out. The sample records 2,000 to 2,500 clones, roughly 60% being singletons. Treatment denoted: randomized to nivolumab then ipilimumab (arm A) or the reverse (arm B). Live CD3+CD8+ CD19− CD56− cells were sorted from PBMCs. V shed 8 bases, J shed 14 bases, and the junction held 15 bases outside the gene matches. From germline, CDR1 is SEHNR and CDR2 FQNEAQ (reference sequence). The CDR3 has 13 residues. The chain couples TRBV7-9 to TRBJ2-1, with 7 bases aligning to TRBD2. Sequencing was performed on CD8+ T cells sorted from blood (inferred from file names), taken from a patient given nivolumab and ipilimumab in sequence. The TCR comes from a human patient with melanoma. Some clones in this sample may be carry-over from other donors' samples. CDR3 amino acids: CASHSVGGSSEFF. The CDR3 nucleotides are TGTGCCAGCCACTCAGTCGGGGGGTCGAGCGAGTTCTTC.